The present entry profiles one TCR beta chain with its context. The study sequenced TCR beta in blood CD8+ and CD4+ T cells. The entry originates in a study of CD8 T cells in Susac syndrome. Trimming pared 1 base from V and 4 bases from J, leaving 8 bases between. This CDR3 spans 13 amino acids. Germline CDR1 is SQVTM and CDR2 is ANQGSEA. Reverse transcription of roughly 0.5 to 1 ug RNA was carried out with random hexamers. An immunoSEQ multiplex PCR amplified TCR beta CDR3 over 54 Vbeta and 13 Jbeta. TCRdb ran MiXCR on the immunoSEQ multiplex PCR reads and lists one entry per CDR3 protein. The sample lists hundreds of thousands of distinct CDR3 sequences; more than 80% were seen once.

V is TRBV29-1 and J is TRBJ2-1, with D uncertain. What was sequenced was CD8+ T cells from PBMCs. The receptor was derived from a human donor with multiple sclerosis. This CDR3 reads CSVEVASYNEQFF. In nucleotides, the CDR3 is TGCAGCGTTGAAGTTGCTAGTTACAATGAGCAGTTCTTC.